This entry features one T cell receptor beta chain sequence. This specimen comes from a study of T cell changes during pregnancy in multiple sclerosis. V dropped 8 bases and J dropped 6 bases, with 16 bases sitting between them. CDR1 and CDR2 from the germline V gene are SEHNR and FQNEAQ (reference sequence). CDR3 length: 13 amino acids. Only in-frame clones appear in the TCRdb table, and some are missing; sequencing was by immunoSEQ multiplex PCR. The sample holds about 38,000 clones; 91% are singletons and the top ten take about 6.3%. The input for sequencing was CD8+ T cells from peripheral blood mononuclear cells, taken in the second trimester of pregnancy. V is TRBV7-9 and J is TRBJ1-2; D uncertain. This sequence was found in a female donor with multiple sclerosis, enrolled in a pregnancy study. CDR3 coding DNA: TGTGCCAGCCAGTTGAGGGAATATGATGGCTACACCTTC. This sequence encodes CASQLREYDGYTF.